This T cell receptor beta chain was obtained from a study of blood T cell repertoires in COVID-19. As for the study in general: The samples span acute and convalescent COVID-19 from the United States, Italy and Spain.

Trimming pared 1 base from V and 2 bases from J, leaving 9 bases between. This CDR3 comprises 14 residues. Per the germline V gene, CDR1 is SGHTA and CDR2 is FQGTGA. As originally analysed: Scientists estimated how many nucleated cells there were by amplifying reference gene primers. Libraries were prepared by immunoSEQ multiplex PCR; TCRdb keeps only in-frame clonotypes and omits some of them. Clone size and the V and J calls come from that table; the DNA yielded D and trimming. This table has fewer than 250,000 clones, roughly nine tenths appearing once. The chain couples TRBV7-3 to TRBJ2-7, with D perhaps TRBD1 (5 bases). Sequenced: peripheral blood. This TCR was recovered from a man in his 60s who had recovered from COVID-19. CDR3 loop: CASSLSPGPYEQYF. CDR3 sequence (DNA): TGTGCCAGCAGCTTAAGCCCAGGGCCCTACGAGCAGTACTTC.